This TCR beta chain was identified during a study of response to subunit inactivated influenza vaccine. This clonotype was picked up many times. Its antigen is not known. MiXCR, run by TCRdb on the RT-PCR reads, gives a single entry per CDR3 protein. The sample consists of about 310,000 distinct CDR3 sequences, 21% of them appearing once. Study-wide results and caveats: T cells newly recruited by each seasonal influenza vaccination are few, the authors suggested.

V shed 6 bases and J shed 11 bases, with 13 bases lying between them. The CDR3 has 11 amino acids. The germline gives CDR1 SNHLY, CDR2 FYNNEI. The TCR sequence derives from a man aged 45-69 years who received an inactivated influenza vaccine. The sample was PBMCs from blood, taken approximately 20 months after vaccination. The chain uses TRBV2 and TRBJ1-1; D may be TRBD1 (6 bases). CDR3: CASSPTGRAFF. The CDR3 DNA reads as TGTGCCAGCAGCCCCACAGGGCGGGCTTTCTTT.